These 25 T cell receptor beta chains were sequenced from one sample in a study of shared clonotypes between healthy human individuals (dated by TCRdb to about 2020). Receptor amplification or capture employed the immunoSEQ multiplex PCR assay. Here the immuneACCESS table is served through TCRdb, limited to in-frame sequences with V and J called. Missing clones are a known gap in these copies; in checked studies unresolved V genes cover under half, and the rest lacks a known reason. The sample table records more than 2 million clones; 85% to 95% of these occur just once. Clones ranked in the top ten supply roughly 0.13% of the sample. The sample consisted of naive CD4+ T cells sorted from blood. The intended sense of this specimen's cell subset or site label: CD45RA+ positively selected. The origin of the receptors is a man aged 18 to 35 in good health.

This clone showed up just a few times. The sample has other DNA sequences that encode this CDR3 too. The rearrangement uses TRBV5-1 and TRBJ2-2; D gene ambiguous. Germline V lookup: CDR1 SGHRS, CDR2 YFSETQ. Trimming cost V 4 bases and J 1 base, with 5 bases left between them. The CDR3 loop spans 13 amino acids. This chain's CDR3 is CASSPGNTGELFF. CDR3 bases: TGCGCCAGCAGCCCGGGGAACACCGGGGAGCTGTTTTTT.

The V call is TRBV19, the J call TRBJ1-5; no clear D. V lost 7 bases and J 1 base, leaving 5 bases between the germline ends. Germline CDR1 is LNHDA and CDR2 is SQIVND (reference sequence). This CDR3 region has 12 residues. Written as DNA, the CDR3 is TGTGCCAGTAAGGACAGCAATCAGCCCCAGCATTTT. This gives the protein CASKDSNQPQHF. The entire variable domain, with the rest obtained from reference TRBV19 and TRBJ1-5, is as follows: DGGITQSPKYLFRKEGQNVTLSCEQNLNHDAMYWYRQDPGQGLRLIYYSQIVNDFQKGDIAEGYSVSREKKESFPLTVTSAQKNPTAFYLCASKDSNQPQHFGDGTRLSIL.

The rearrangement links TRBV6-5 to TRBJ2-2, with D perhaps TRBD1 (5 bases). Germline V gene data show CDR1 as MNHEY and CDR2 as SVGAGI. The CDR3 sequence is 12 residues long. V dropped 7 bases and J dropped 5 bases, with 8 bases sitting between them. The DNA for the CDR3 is TGTGCCAGCACGAAGGGGACCGGGGAGCTGTTTTTT. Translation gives CASTKGTGELFF.

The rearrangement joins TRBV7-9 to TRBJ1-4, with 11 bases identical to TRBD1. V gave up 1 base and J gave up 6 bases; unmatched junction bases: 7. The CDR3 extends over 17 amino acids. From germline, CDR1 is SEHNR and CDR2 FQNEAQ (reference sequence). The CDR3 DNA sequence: TGTGCCAGCAGCTTAGGGACAGGGGGCGCCTTTTATGAAAAACTGTTTTTT. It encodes CASSLGTGGAFYEKLFF.

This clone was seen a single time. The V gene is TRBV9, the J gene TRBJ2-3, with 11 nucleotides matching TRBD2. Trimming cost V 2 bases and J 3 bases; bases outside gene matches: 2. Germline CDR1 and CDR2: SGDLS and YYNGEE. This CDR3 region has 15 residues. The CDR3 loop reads CASSVPSGRTDTQYF. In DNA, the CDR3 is TGTGCCAGCAGCGTGCCTAGCGGGAGGACAGATACGCAGTATTTT.

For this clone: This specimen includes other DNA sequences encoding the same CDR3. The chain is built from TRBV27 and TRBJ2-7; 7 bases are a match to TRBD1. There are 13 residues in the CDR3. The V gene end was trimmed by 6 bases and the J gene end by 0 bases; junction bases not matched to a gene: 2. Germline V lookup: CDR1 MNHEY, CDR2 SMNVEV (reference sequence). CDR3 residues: CASRRTGSYEQYF. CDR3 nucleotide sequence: TGTGCCAGCAGACGGACAGGCTCCTACGAGCAGTACTTC.

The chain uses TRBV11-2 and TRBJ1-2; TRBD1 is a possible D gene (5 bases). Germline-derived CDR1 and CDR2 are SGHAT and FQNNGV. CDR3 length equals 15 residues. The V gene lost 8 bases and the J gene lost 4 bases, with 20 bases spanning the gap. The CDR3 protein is CASAERDGSGYGYTF. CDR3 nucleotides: TGTGCCAGCGCCGAACGGGACGGCTCAGGCTATGGCTACACCTTC.

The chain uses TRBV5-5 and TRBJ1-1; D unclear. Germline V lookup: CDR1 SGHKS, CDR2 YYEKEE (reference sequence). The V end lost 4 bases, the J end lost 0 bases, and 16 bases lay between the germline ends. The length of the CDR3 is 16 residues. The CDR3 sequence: CASSLGPNRMNTEAFF. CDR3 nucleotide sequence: TGTGCCAGCAGCCTCGGGCCGAACCGCATGAACACTGAAGCTTTCTTT.

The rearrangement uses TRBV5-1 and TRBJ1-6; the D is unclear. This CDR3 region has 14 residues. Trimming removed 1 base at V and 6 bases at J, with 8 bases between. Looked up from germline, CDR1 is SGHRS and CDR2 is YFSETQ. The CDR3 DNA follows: TGCGCCAGCAGCTTGAAGGAAGGTAATTCACCCCTCCACTTT. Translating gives CASSLKEGNSPLHF.

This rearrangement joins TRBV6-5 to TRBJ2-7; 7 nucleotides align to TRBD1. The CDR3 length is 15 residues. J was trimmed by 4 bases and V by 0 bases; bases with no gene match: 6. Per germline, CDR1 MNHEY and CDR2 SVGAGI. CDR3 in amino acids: CASSYSTGVWYEQYF. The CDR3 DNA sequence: TGTGCCAGCAGTTACTCTACAGGGGTATGGTACGAGCAGTACTTC.

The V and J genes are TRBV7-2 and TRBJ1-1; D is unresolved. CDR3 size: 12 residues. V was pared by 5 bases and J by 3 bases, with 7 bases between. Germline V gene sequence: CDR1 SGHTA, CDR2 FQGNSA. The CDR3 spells CASSRDHTEAFF. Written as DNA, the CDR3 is TGTGCCAGCAGCCGCGACCACACTGAAGCTTTCTTT.

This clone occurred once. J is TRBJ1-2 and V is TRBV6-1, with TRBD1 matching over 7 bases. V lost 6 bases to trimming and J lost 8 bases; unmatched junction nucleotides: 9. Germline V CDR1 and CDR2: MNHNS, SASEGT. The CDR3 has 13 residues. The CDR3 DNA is TGTGCCAGCAGGATAGGACAGGCCCCCGGCTACACCTTC. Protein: CASRIGQAPGYTF.

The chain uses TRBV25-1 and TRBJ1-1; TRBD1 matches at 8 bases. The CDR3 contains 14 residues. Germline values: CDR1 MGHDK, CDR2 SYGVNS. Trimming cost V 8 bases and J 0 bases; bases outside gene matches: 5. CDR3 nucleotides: TGTGCCAGCCAGCGGACAGGGATGAACACTGAAGCTTTCTTT. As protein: CASQRTGMNTEAFF.

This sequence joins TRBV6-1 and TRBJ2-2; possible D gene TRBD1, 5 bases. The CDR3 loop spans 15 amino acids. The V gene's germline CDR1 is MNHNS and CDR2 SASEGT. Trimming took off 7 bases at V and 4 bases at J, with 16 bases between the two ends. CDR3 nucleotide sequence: TGTGCCAGCACGAAGCAGGGATGGGGCACCGGGGAGCTGTTTTTT. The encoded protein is CASTKQGWGTGELFF.

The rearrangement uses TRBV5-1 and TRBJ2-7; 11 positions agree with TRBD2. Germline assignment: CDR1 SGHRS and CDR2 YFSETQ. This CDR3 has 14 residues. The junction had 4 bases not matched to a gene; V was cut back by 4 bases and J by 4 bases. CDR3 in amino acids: CASSTSGSGYEQYF. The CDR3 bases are TGCGCCAGCAGCACTAGCGGGAGTGGATACGAGCAGTACTTC.

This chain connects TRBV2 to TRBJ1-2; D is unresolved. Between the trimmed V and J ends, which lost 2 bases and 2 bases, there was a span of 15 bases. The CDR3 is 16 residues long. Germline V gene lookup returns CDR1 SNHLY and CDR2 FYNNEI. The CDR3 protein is CASSELSGAKNYGYTF. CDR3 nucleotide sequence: TGTGCCAGCAGTGAACTGTCAGGCGCTAAAAACTATGGCTACACCTTC. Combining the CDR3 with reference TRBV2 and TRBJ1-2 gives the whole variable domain EPEVTQTPSHQVTQMGQEVILRCVPISNHLYFYWYRQILGQKVEFLVSFYNNEISEKSEIFDDQFSVERPDGSNFTLKIRSTKLEDSAMYFCASSELSGAKNYGYTFGSGTRLTVV.

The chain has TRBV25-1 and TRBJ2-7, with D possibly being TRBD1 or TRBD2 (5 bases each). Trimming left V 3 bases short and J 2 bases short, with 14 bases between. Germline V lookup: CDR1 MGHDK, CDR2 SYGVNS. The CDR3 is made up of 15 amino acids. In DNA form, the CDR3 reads TGTGCCAGCAGTGAGAGAGGGACCGCTACCTACGAGCAGTACTTC. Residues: CASSERGTATYEQYF.

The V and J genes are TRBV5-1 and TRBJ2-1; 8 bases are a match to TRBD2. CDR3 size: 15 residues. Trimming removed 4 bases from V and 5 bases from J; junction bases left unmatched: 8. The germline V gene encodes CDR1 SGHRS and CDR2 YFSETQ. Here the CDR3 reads CASSPASGPNNEQFF. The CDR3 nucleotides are TGCGCCAGCAGCCCAGCTAGCGGGCCGAACAATGAGCAGTTCTTC.

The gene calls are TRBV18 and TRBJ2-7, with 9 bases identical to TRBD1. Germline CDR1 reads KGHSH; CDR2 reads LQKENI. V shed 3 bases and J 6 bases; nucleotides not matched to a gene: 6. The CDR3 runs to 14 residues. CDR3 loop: CASSPWDRAREQYF. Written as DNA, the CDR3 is TGTGCCAGCTCACCCTGGGACAGGGCTCGCGAGCAGTACTTC.

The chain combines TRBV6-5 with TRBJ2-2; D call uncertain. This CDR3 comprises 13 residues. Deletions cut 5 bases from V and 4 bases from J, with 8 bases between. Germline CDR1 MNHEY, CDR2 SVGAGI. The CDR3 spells CASSPVVTGELFF. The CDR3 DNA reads TGTGCCAGCAGTCCCGTGGTCACCGGGGAGCTGTTTTTT.

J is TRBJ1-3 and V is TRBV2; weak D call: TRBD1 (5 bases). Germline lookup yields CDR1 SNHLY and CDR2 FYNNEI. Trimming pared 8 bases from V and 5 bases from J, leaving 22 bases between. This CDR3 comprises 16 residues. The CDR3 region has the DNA TGTGCCAGCGGCGGGGCTCAAGAGTTATATCGAAACACCATATATTTT. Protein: CASGGAQELYRNTIYF.

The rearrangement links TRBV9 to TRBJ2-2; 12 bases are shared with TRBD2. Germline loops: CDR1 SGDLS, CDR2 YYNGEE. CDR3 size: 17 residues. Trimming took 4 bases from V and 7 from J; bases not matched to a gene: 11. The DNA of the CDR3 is TGTGCCAGCAGCTCCCGACTAGCGGGAGTTCAGGTCGGGGAGCTGTTTTTT. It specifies CASSSRLAGVQVGELFF.

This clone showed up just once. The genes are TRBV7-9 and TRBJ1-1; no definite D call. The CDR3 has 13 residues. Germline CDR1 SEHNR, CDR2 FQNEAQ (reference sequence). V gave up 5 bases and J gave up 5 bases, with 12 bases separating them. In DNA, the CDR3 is TGTGCCAGCAGCCCCACGGAGGGAACTGAAGCTTTCTTT. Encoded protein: CASSPTEGTEAFF. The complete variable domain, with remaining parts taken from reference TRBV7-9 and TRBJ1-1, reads DTGVSQNPRHKITKRGQNVTFRCDPISEHNRLYWYRQTLGQGPEFLTYFQNEAQLEKSRLLSDRFSAERPKGSFSTLEIQRTEQGDSAMYLCASSPTEGTEAFFGQGTRLTVV.

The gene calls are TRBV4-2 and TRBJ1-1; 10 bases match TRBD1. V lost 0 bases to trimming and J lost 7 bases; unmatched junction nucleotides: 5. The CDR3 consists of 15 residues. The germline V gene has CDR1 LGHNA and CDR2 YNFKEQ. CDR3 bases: TGTGCCAGCAGCCAAGATTGGACAGGGGGAGATGAAGCTTTCTTT. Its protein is CASSQDWTGGDEAFF.

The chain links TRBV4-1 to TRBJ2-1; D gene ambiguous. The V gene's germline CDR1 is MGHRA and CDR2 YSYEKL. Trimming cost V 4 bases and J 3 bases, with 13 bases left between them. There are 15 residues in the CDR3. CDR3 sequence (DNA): TGCGCCAGCAGCCCGGGCTTGCGTAGCTACAATGAGCAGTTCTTC. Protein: CASSPGLRSYNEQFF.